The clone carrying this T cell receptor (beta chain) was counted a few times. No antigen is known for it. Between the trimmed V and J ends, which lost 1 base and 0 bases, there was a span of 11 bases. This CDR3 region has 16 residues. Germline loops: CDR1 MGHRA, CDR2 YSYEKL. The sample is drawn from a study of T cell repertoires in cytomegalovirus infection. The overall study: TCR beta signatures that were public indicated CMV infection and matching HLA type.

A single record per CDR3 protein comes from TCRdb applying MiXCR to the reads. The sample includes some 920,000 distinct CDR3 sequences, around 32% of them seen just once. The chain joins TRBV4-1 to TRBJ2-3; D unclear. Source: cultured CD8+ T cells from PBMCs, taken from culture after CMV antigen stimulation. This TCR derives from a human donor in good health (CMV status not recorded). Some clones in this sample may be carry-over from other donors' samples. The CDR3 protein is CASSQALGGSTDTQYF. CDR3 nucleotides: TGCGCCAGCAGCCAAGCTCTAGGCGGAAGCACAGATACGCAGTATTTT.